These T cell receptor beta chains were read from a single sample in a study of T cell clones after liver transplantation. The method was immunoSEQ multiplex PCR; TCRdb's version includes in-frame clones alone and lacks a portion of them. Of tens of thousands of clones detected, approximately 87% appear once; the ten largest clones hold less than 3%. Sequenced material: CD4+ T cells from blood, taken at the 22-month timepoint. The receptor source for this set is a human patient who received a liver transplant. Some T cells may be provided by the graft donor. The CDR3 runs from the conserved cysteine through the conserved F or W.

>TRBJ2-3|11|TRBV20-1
CGGLRTDTQYF
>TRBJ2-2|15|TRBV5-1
CASSQGQGDTGELFF
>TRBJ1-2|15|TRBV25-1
CASKDRGLGNYGYTF
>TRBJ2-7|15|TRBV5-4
CASSKPTGGSYEQYF
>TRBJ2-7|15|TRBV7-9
CASSSRLAVAYEQYF
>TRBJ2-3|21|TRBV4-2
CASSRSPGTSGRLGDTDTQYF
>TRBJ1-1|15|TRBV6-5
CASSYSGNQGTEAFF
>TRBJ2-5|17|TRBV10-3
CAISPGAGTSEPETQYF
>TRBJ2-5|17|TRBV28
CASEDPSLAGFQETQYF
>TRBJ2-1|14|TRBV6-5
CASSYSRAPNEQFF
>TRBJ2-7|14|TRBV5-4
CASSLGGQGYEQYF
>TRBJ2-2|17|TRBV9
CASSVQDGGQGTGELFF
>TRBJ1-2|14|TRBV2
CASRTGPGLGGYTF
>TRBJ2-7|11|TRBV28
CASSLGYEQYF
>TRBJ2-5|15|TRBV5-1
CASSYQLAGEETQYF
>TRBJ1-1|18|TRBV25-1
CASSEIGQGVGMNTEAFF
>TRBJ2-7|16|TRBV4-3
CASSQLGTVSSYEQYF
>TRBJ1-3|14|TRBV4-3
CASSRDGSGNTIYF
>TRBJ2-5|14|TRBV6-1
CASRESGGQETQYF
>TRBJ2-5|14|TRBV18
CASSPPGSQETQYF
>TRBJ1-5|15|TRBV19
CASSTDRGGNQPQHF
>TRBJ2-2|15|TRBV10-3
CAISEPSANTGELFF
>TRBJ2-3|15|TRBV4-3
CASSLQGRSTDTQYF
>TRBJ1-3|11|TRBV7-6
CAWQRGNTIYF
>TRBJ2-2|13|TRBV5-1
CASSVQGPGELFF
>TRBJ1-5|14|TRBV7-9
CASSSDFSNQPQHF
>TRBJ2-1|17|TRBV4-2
CASSQDRNPSSYNEQFF
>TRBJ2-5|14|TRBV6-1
CASSGTRGQETQYF
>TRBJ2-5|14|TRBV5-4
CASSLGQSEETQYF
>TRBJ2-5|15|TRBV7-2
CASRYTTSGQETQYF
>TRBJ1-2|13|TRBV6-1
CASSTAGEYGYTF
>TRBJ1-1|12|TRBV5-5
CASSPDAGRMVF
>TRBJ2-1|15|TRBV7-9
CASSQKTGSYNEQFF
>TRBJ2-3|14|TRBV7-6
CASSSRSAGDTQYF
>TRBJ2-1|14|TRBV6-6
CASSPGGSYNEQFF